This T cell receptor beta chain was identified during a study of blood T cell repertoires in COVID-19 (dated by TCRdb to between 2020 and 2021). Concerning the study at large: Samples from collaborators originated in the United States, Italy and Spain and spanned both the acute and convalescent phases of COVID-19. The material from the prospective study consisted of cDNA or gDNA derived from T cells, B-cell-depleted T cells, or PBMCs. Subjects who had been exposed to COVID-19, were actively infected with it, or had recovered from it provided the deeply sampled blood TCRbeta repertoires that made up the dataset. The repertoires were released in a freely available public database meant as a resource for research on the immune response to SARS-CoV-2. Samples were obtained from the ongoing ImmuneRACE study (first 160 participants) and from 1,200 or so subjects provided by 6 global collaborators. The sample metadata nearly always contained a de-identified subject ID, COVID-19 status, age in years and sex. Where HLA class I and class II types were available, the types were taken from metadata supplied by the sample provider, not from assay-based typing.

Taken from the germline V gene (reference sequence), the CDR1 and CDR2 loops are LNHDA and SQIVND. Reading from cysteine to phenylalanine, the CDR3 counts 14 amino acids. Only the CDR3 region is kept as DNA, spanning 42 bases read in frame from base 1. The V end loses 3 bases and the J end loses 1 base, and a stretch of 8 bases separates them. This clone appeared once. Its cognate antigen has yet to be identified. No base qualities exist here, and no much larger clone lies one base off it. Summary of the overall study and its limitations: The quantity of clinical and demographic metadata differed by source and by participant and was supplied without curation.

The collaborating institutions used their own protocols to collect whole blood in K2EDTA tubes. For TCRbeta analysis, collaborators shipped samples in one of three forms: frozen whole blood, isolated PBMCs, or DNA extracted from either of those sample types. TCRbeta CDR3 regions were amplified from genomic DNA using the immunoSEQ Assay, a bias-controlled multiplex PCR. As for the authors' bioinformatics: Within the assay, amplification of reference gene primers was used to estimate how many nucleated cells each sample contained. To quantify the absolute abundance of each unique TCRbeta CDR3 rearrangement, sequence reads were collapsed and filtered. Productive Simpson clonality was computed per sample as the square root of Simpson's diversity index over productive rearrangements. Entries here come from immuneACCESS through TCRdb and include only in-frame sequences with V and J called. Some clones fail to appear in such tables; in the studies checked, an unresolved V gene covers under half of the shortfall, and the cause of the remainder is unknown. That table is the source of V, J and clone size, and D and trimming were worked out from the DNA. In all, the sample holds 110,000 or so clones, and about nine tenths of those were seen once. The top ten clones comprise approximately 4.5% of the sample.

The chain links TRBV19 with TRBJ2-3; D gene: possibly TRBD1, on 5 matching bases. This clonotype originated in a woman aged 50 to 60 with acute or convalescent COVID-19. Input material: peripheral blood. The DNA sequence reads TGTGCCAGTAGTATGTGGGGCGGCACAGATACGCAGTATTTT. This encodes CASSMWGGTDTQYF.